This T cell receptor (beta chain) was observed in a study of T cells after yellow fever vaccination. By 5'RACE template switching, TCR cDNA was produced, with a universal primer site and UMIs added in the process. TCRdb reanalysed the 5' RACE reads using MiXCR and keeps one entry per CDR3 protein. The sample consists of 100,000 to 150,000 distinct CDR3 sequences, about 8.8% of them appearing once. The CDR3 consists of 14 residues. Germline CDR1 is MNHNY and CDR2 is SVGAGI (reference sequence). With 4 bases clipped from V and 2 bases from J, the junction kept 3 bases outside the gene matches. A few counts support this clonotype.

The sequence was obtained from a young man who received the YFV17D yellow fever vaccine. The sample consisted of CD8+ T cells sorted from PBMCs, taken on the day of the yellow fever booster vaccination. The chain links TRBV6-6 to TRBJ2-7; TRBD1 agrees at 9 bases. CDR3 nucleotide sequence: TGTGCCAGCAGTTTCGGGACAGGGACCTACGAGCAGTACGTC. This translates into CASSFGTGTYEQYV.